The 6 T cell receptor beta chains below come from one sample, sequenced in a study of siplizumab effects on memory and regulatory T cells. The data were produced by immunoSEQ multiplex PCR, yet TCRdb's version contains in-frame clones alone and is incomplete. In the table there are about 13,000 clones, under 40% of which are singletons. What these receptors recognize is not known. An approximately 6-day coculture at 37°C was performed with the mixed lymphocyte reaction cells. The sample was CFSE-low (dividing) CD8+ T cells sorted from an allogeneic mixed lymphocyte reaction. The receptors were gathered from a human donor in good health; the cells came from an allogeneic mixed lymphocyte reaction.

This chain links TRBV10-3 with TRBJ1-1; no reliable D call. Trimming cost V 3 bases and J 4 bases, with 9 bases left between them. Germline V gene lookup returns CDR1 ENHRY and CDR2 SYGVKD. This CDR3 has 13 amino acids. CDR3 sequence reads: CAISDVLSTEAFF. The DNA of the CDR3 is TGTGCCATCAGTGATGTCCTGAGCACTGAAGCTTTCTTT.

This clone is categorized as medium-sized. The rearrangement links TRBV19 to TRBJ1-1; no clear D. With 2 bases removed from V and 2 bases from J, the gap between germline ends came to 12 bases. This CDR3 has 15 residues. The germline gives CDR1 LNHDA, CDR2 SQIVND (reference sequence). This CDR3 is CASSIMGAGNTEAFF. CDR3 nucleotide sequence: TGTGCCAGTAGTATAATGGGAGCAGGAAACACTGAAGCTTTCTTT.

About this clone itself: A read error likely explains this, since a far larger clone differs by one base. The chain combines TRBV7-2 with TRBJ2-7; possibly TRBD2 for D (5 bases). Germline CDR1 reads SGHTA; CDR2 reads FQGNSA. Trimming stripped 7 bases from V and 8 bases from J, with 27 bases between. The CDR3 has 16 residues. CDR3 loop: CASTPSFGRSGGKQYF. CDR3 sequence (DNA): TGTGCCAGCACCCCCTCATTTGGTCGGAGTGGAGGAAAGCAGTACTTC.

On this clone: Its ends do not fully match the called genes, so a read error is possible. The chain employs TRBV5-1 and TRBJ2-2; D ambiguous. Looked up from germline, CDR1 is SGHRS and CDR2 is YFSETQ. The CDR3 loop spans 12 amino acids. Here the CDR3 reads CASSPPSGELFF. The CDR3 DNA reads TGTGCCAGCAGCCCACCGTCTGGGGAGCTGTTTTTT.

The V and J genes are TRBV5-5 and TRBJ2-2; the D gene is possibly TRBD2 (6 bases). The germline V gene encodes CDR1 SGHKS and CDR2 YYEKEE (reference sequence). V was trimmed by 0 bases and J by 7 bases, leaving 13 bases between them. This CDR3 comprises 15 residues. The CDR3 sequence is CASSLAGEHYGELFF. CDR3 sequence (DNA): TGTGCCAGCAGCTTGGCGGGAGAACACTACGGGGAGCTGTTTTTT.

This clone was recorded at least ten times. This chain joins TRBV7-9 and TRBJ1-1; D is perhaps TRBD1 (5 bases). CDR1 and CDR2 from the germline V gene are SEHNR and FQNEAQ (reference sequence). The ends were cut back, 3 bases at V and 4 bases at J, with 15 bases in the middle. CDR3 length: 15 amino acids. CDR3 DNA: TGTGCCAGCAGCTTGCCCGTGGTGGGGGGCACTGAAGCTTTCTTT. Translation: CASSLPVVGGTEAFF.